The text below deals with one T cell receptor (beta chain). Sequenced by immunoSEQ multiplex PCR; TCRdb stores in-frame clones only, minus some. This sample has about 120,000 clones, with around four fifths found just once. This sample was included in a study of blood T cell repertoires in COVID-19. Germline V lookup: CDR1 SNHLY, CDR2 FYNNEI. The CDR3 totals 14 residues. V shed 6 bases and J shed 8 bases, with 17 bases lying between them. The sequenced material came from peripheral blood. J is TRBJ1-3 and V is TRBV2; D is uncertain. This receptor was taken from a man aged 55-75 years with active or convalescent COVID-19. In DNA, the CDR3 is TGTGCCAGCAGCTTCATCTCCGGGAGGGACACCATATATTTT. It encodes CASSFISGRDTIYF.